This is a list of T cell receptor beta chains from one sample in a study of T cell repertoires in cytomegalovirus infection. TCRdb passed the reads through MiXCR, listing each CDR3 protein once. Of some 450,000 distinct CDR3 sequences listed, 25% to 40% are singletons. The sample taken for sequencing was PBMCs. The receptors derive from a human donor in good health (CMV status not recorded). Some clones in this sample may be carry-over from other donors' samples. The CDR3 runs from the conserved cysteine through the conserved F or W. Fields, in order: V gene, D gene, J gene, clone size, CDR3 protein, CDR3 DNA. D genes are given only for firm matches. The listing skips clone size in some rows; elsewhere it reads once, few, many or a size class.

v_gene: TRBV6-2/TRBV6-3; d_gene: -; j_gene: TRBJ2-2; abundance: -; CDR3aa: CATKRHIFAGELFF; CDR3nt: TGTGCCACTAAACGGCACATTTTCGCCGGGGAGCTGTTTTTT
v_gene: TRBV4-2; d_gene: -; j_gene: TRBJ2-1; abundance: many; CDR3aa: CASSQGEQFF; CDR3nt: TGTGCCAGCAGCCAGGGCGAGCAGTTCTTC
v_gene: TRBV28; d_gene: -; j_gene: TRBJ1-1; abundance: many; CDR3aa: CASTRGGWGTEAFF; CDR3nt: TGTGCCAGCACCCGGGGGGGTTGGGGTACTGAAGCTTTCTTT
v_gene: TRBV18; d_gene: -; j_gene: TRBJ1-1; abundance: few; CDR3aa: CASSPELRRPNTEAFF; CDR3nt: TGTGCCAGCTCACCGGAACTGAGGAGACCGAACACTGAAGCTTTCTTT
v_gene: TRBV7-6; d_gene: -; j_gene: TRBJ1-2; abundance: -; CDR3aa: CASSPEGLGYTF; CDR3nt: TGTGCCAGCAGCCCAGAAGGTCTTGGCTACACCTTC
v_gene: TRBV9; d_gene: -; j_gene: TRBJ2-6; abundance: -; CDR3aa: CASSRDSHWANVLTF; CDR3nt: TGTGCCAGCAGCCGAGACAGCCACTGGGCCAACGTCCTGACTTTC
v_gene: TRBV18; d_gene: TRBD2; j_gene: TRBJ2-1; abundance: -; CDR3aa: CASSPPGGGLREQFF; CDR3nt: TGTGCCAGCTCACCACCCGGGGGGGGGCTCCGGGAGCAGTTCTTC
v_gene: TRBV4-2; d_gene: -; j_gene: TRBJ1-1; abundance: few; CDR3aa: CASSQDPKGAEAFF; CDR3nt: TGTGCCAGCAGCCAAGATCCTAAAGGGGCTGAAGCTTTCTTT
v_gene: TRBV24-1; d_gene: -; j_gene: TRBJ2-2; abundance: few; CDR3aa: CATSDPTEPGELFF; CDR3nt: TGTGCCACCAGTGACCCCACGGAACCCGGGGAGCTGTTTTTT
v_gene: TRBV19; d_gene: -; j_gene: TRBJ2-7; abundance: many; CDR3aa: CASSRRTGGYEQYF; CDR3nt: TGTGCCAGTAGTAGGAGGACAGGAGGGTACGAGCAGTACTTC
v_gene: TRBV10-3; d_gene: -; j_gene: TRBJ1-5; abundance: -; CDR3aa: CAISEEYAQPQHF; CDR3nt: TGTGCCATCAGTGAGGAGTACGCTCAGCCCCAGCATTTT
v_gene: TRBV5-6; d_gene: -; j_gene: TRBJ1-1; abundance: -; CDR3aa: CASNAGNTEAFF; CDR3nt: TGTGCCAGCAATGCAGGGAACACTGAAGCTTTCTTT
v_gene: TRBV12-3/TRBV12-4; d_gene: -; j_gene: TRBJ1-1; abundance: many; CDR3aa: CASSLSSGMNTEAFF; CDR3nt: TGTGCCAGCAGTTTGAGTAGCGGCATGAACACTGAAGCTTTCTTT
v_gene: TRBV29-1; d_gene: -; j_gene: TRBJ1-1; abundance: many; CDR3aa: CSASIDSNTEAFF; CDR3nt: TGCAGCGCTAGCATCGACAGTAACACTGAAGCTTTCTTT
v_gene: TRBV12-3/TRBV12-4; d_gene: -; j_gene: TRBJ1-5; abundance: few; CDR3aa: CASIGKSGIGQPQHF; CDR3nt: TGTGCCAGCATAGGGAAGTCGGGGATCGGGCAGCCCCAGCATTTT
v_gene: TRBV7-2; d_gene: -; j_gene: TRBJ1-6; abundance: once; CDR3aa: CAITFEGAPLNF; CDR3nt: TGTGCCATCACGTTTGAAGGGGCACCCCTCAACTTT
v_gene: TRBV5-1; d_gene: -; j_gene: TRBJ1-2; abundance: -; CDR3aa: CASSPGGARDYGYTF; CDR3nt: TGCGCCAGCAGCCCGGGCGGGGCCCGGGACTATGGCTACACCTTC
v_gene: TRBV7-7; d_gene: TRBD2; j_gene: TRBJ2-1; abundance: few; CDR3aa: CASSLGSGTRPPNEQFF; CDR3nt: TGTGCTAGCAGCTTAGGTTCCGGGACTAGGCCGCCGAATGAGCAGTTCTTC
v_gene: TRBV2; d_gene: -; j_gene: TRBJ1-6; abundance: few; CDR3aa: CASGVGAPLHF; CDR3nt: TGTGCCAGCGGAGTCGGGGCACCCCTCCACTTT
v_gene: TRBV5-4; d_gene: TRBD2; j_gene: TRBJ2-5; abundance: -; CDR3aa: CASSLLRLAGELETQYF; CDR3nt: TGTGCCAGCAGCTTGTTAAGACTAGCGGGGGAGTTGGAGACCCAGTACTTC
v_gene: TRBV15; d_gene: -; j_gene: TRBJ1-1; abundance: many; CDR3aa: CATSRAGGTEAFF; CDR3nt: TGTGCCACCAGCAGAGCTGGGGGAACTGAAGCTTTCTTT
v_gene: TRBV19; d_gene: -; j_gene: TRBJ1-5; abundance: -; CDR3aa: CASSPRGAVAQPQHF; CDR3nt: TGTGCCAGTAGTCCCCGGGGGGCTGTGGCTCAGCCCCAGCATTTT
v_gene: TRBV18; d_gene: -; j_gene: TRBJ1-5; abundance: -; CDR3aa: CASSPQTHPNQPQHF; CDR3nt: TGTGCCAGCTCACCGCAGACACACCCAAATCAGCCCCAGCATTTT
v_gene: TRBV6-1; d_gene: -; j_gene: TRBJ2-3; abundance: -; CDR3aa: CASRPADVLDTQYF; CDR3nt: TGTGCCAGCAGACCTGCGGACGTCTTAGATACGCAGTATTTT
v_gene: TRBV6-1; d_gene: TRBD1; j_gene: TRBJ2-5; abundance: few; CDR3aa: CASRGTGEETQYF; CDR3nt: TGTGCCAGCAGGGGGACAGGGGAAGAGACCCAGTACTTC
v_gene: TRBV20-1; d_gene: -; j_gene: TRBJ2-6; abundance: few; CDR3aa: CSARAGANVLTF; CDR3nt: TGCAGTGCTAGAGCTGGGGCCAACGTCCTGACTTTC
v_gene: TRBV4-2; d_gene: TRBD1; j_gene: TRBJ2-1; abundance: few; CDR3aa: CASTGQDSYNEQFF; CDR3nt: TGTGCCAGCACCGGACAGGACTCCTACAATGAGCAGTTCTTC
v_gene: TRBV19; d_gene: -; j_gene: TRBJ1-6; abundance: few; CDR3aa: CASSIQGNSPLHF; CDR3nt: TGTGCCAGTAGTATACAGGGAAATTCACCCCTCCACTTT
v_gene: TRBV19; d_gene: -; j_gene: TRBJ1-2; abundance: -; CDR3aa: CASSTRAILYGYTF; CDR3nt: TGTGCCAGTAGTACCAGGGCGATCCTCTATGGCTACACCTTC
v_gene: TRBV12-3/TRBV12-4; d_gene: -; j_gene: TRBJ1-5; abundance: -; CDR3aa: CASGVGHRQPQHF; CDR3nt: TGTGCCAGCGGGGTGGGACACCGTCAGCCCCAGCATTTT
v_gene: TRBV7-6; d_gene: TRBD2; j_gene: TRBJ2-7; abundance: -; CDR3aa: CASSPGGGGYEQYF; CDR3nt: TGTGCCAGCAGCCCGGGGGGGGGGGGTTACGAGCAGTACTTC
v_gene: TRBV7-9; d_gene: -; j_gene: TRBJ2-4; abundance: -; CDR3aa: CASSSSGGGWNIQYF; CDR3nt: TGTGCCAGCAGCTCCTCTGGTGGGGGGTGGAACATTCAGTACTTC
v_gene: TRBV29-1; d_gene: TRBD2; j_gene: TRBJ2-1; abundance: -; CDR3aa: CSVSGGASYNEQFF; CDR3nt: TGCAGCGTTTCGGGGGGAGCCTCCTACAATGAGCAGTTCTTC
v_gene: TRBV7-8; d_gene: -; j_gene: TRBJ1-3; abundance: -; CDR3aa: CASSGGSSGNTIYF; CDR3nt: TGTGCCAGCTCTGGGGGGAGCTCTGGAAACACCATATATTTT
v_gene: TRBV25-1; d_gene: TRBD1; j_gene: TRBJ2-7; abundance: -; CDR3aa: CASSEPGQGFAYEQYF; CDR3nt: TGTGCCAGCAGTGAACCCGGACAGGGGTTCGCCTACGAGCAGTACTTC
v_gene: TRBV11-2; d_gene: -; j_gene: TRBJ1-4; abundance: few; CDR3aa: CASSLVRGDNEKLFF; CDR3nt: TGTGCCAGCAGCTTAGTTCGGGGGGATAATGAAAAACTGTTTTTT
v_gene: TRBV7-9; d_gene: TRBD1; j_gene: TRBJ2-7; abundance: -; CDR3aa: CASSSPGTAHYEQYF; CDR3nt: TGTGCCAGCAGCTCGCCCGGGACAGCCCACTACGAGCAGTACTTC
v_gene: TRBV7-2; d_gene: -; j_gene: TRBJ1-1; abundance: many; CDR3aa: CASSLGRKNTEAFF; CDR3nt: TGTGCCAGCAGCTTAGGTAGGAAGAACACTGAAGCTTTCTTT
v_gene: TRBV7-2; d_gene: TRBD1; j_gene: TRBJ1-1; abundance: -; CDR3aa: CASSLRQGEAFF; CDR3nt: TGTGCCAGCAGCCTTCGACAGGGGGAGGCTTTCTTT
v_gene: TRBV3-1; d_gene: -; j_gene: TRBJ1-6; abundance: -; CDR3aa: CASSQDQGLNSPLHF; CDR3nt: TGTGCCAGCAGCCAAGATCAGGGGTTGAATTCACCCCTCCACTTT
v_gene: TRBV19; d_gene: -; j_gene: TRBJ1-5; abundance: few; CDR3aa: CASNLSGVRNQPQHF; CDR3nt: TGTGCCAGTAATTTGTCAGGGGTACGCAATCAGCCCCAGCATTTT
v_gene: TRBV5-4; d_gene: TRBD1; j_gene: TRBJ2-7; abundance: few; CDR3aa: CASSLGAGQGYEQYF; CDR3nt: TGTGCCAGCAGCTTGGGGGCGGGACAGGGCTACGAGCAGTACTTC
v_gene: TRBV6-5; d_gene: -; j_gene: TRBJ1-4; abundance: -; CDR3aa: CASSYGGGGKLFF; CDR3nt: TGTGCCAGCAGTTACGGGGGGGGAGGAAAACTGTTTTTT
v_gene: TRBV4-3; d_gene: -; j_gene: TRBJ2-7; abundance: few; CDR3aa: CASSQARDGSYEQYF; CDR3nt: TGCGCCAGCAGCCAAGCCCGGGACGGATCCTACGAGCAGTACTTC
v_gene: TRBV4-2; d_gene: -; j_gene: TRBJ1-2; abundance: once; CDR3aa: CASSQDLYNYGYTF; CDR3nt: TGTGCCAGCAGCCAAGATCTGTATAACTATGGCTACACCTTC
v_gene: TRBV7-8; d_gene: -; j_gene: TRBJ1-1; abundance: few; CDR3aa: CASSLAGASWTEAFF; CDR3nt: TGTGCCAGCAGCTTAGCAGGGGCTTCGTGGACTGAAGCTTTCTTT
v_gene: TRBV28; d_gene: -; j_gene: TRBJ1-1; abundance: -; CDR3aa: CAIVPLLWDAFF; CDR3nt: TGTGCCATCGTGCCACTCCTTTGGGACGCTTTCTTT
v_gene: TRBV5-1; d_gene: -; j_gene: TRBJ1-1; abundance: -; CDR3aa: CASSLGVRAVNTEAFF; CDR3nt: TGCGCCAGCAGCTTGGGTGTTCGGGCGGTGAACACTGAAGCTTTCTTT
v_gene: TRBV2; d_gene: -; j_gene: TRBJ1-2; abundance: -; CDR3aa: CASSGARGGPGNYGYTF; CDR3nt: TGTGCCAGCAGCGGGGCCCGGGGGGGTCCAGGTAACTATGGCTACACCTTC
v_gene: TRBV7-2; d_gene: -; j_gene: TRBJ2-3; abundance: few; CDR3aa: CASSPGAWGTDTQYF; CDR3nt: TGTGCCAGCAGCCCAGGGGCTTGGGGCACAGATACGCAGTATTTT
v_gene: TRBV6-6; d_gene: -; j_gene: TRBJ1-3; abundance: -; CDR3aa: CASRLHEGRNTIYF; CDR3nt: TGTGCCAGCAGATTACATGAAGGTAGAAACACCATATATTTT
v_gene: TRBV27; d_gene: TRBD2; j_gene: TRBJ2-1; abundance: -; CDR3aa: CASSLSGLASGGDNEQFF; CDR3nt: TGTGCCAGCAGTTTATCGGGCCTAGCTAGCGGGGGGGACAATGAGCAGTTCTTC
v_gene: TRBV6-6; d_gene: -; j_gene: TRBJ2-1; abundance: few; CDR3aa: CASSDSSDNEQFF; CDR3nt: TGTGCCAGCAGTGACAGTTCAGACAATGAGCAGTTCTTC
v_gene: TRBV7-2; d_gene: -; j_gene: TRBJ2-2; abundance: -; CDR3aa: CASSSGTTTGELFF; CDR3nt: TGTGCCAGCAGCTCTGGGACCACAACCGGGGAGCTGTTTTTT
v_gene: TRBV7-9; d_gene: TRBD2; j_gene: TRBJ2-1; abundance: -; CDR3aa: CASSPDGRGTNSSYNEQFF; CDR3nt: TGTGCCAGCAGCCCGGACGGGCGGGGGACCAATAGCTCCTACAATGAGCAGTTCTTC
v_gene: TRBV6-1; d_gene: -; j_gene: TRBJ1-4; abundance: -; CDR3aa: CASAYGQRSEKLFF; CDR3nt: TGTGCCAGTGCGTACGGACAGCGCTCGGAAAAACTGTTTTTT
v_gene: TRBV11-2; d_gene: TRBD1; j_gene: TRBJ2-3; abundance: few; CDR3aa: CASSPGGGVNTDTQYF; CDR3nt: TGTGCCAGCAGCCCAGGGGGCGGGGTGAACACAGATACGCAGTATTTT
v_gene: TRBV18; d_gene: TRBD2; j_gene: TRBJ2-7; abundance: -; CDR3aa: CASSPPTSERLGEQYF; CDR3nt: TGTGCCAGCTCACCACCTACTAGCGAACGGTTGGGAGAGCAGTACTTC
v_gene: TRBV6-5; d_gene: TRBD1; j_gene: TRBJ2-2; abundance: few; CDR3aa: CASSYSTGLNTGELFF; CDR3nt: TGTGCCAGCAGTTACTCGACAGGGTTGAACACCGGGGAGCTGTTTTTT
v_gene: TRBV2; d_gene: -; j_gene: TRBJ2-5; abundance: -; CDR3aa: CASNPGLQETQYF; CDR3nt: TGTGCCAGCAATCCGGGGCTCCAAGAGACCCAGTACTTC